These 31 T cell receptor beta chains originate from one sample sequenced in a study of shared clonotypes between healthy human individuals. Produced via immunoSEQ multiplex PCR; TCRdb's table is partial and in-frame only. The sample yields about 2 million clones, just under 95% seen once. Naive CD8 cells were CD45RO-negative, positively selected for CCR7, excluding terminally differentiated effector memory CD45RA+ cells. Sequences were obtained from naive CD8+ T cells sorted from blood. The receptors come from a man aged 18-30 years in good health.

This clone was seen at least ten times. The same CDR3 also results from other DNA sequences found in this sample. This chain uses TRBV5-8 with TRBJ1-5; D unclear. Looked up from germline, CDR1 is SGHTS and CDR2 is YDEGEE. The V end was cut by 1 base, the J end by 0 bases, with 8 bases between. This CDR3 comprises 15 residues. The CDR3 nucleotides read TGTGCCAGCAGCTTGCAAGGGTATAGCAATCAGCCCCAGCATTTT. Translation gives CASSLQGYSNQPQHF.

V gene TRBV27 combines with J gene TRBJ1-5, with TRBD1 identical over 10 bases. This CDR3 comprises 17 residues. After removal of 5 bases from V and 5 bases from J, the junction contained 12 bases not matched to a gene. Germline V lookup: CDR1 MNHEY, CDR2 SMNVEV (reference sequence). This CDR3 is CASSLRQGALVDQPQHF. CDR3 bases: TGTGCCAGCAGTCTTCGACAGGGGGCGCTTGTGGATCAGCCCCAGCATTTT.

Remarks on this clone: The same CDR3 is also encoded by other DNA sequences in this sample. V gene TRBV19 combines with J gene TRBJ2-7, with D hard to call. Trimming left V 5 bases short and J 0 bases short, with 8 bases between. This CDR3 region has 13 residues. Germline-derived CDR1 and CDR2 are LNHDA and SQIVND (reference sequence). CDR3 amino acids: CASSATISYEQYF. For the CDR3, the DNA is TGTGCCAGTAGTGCGACCATCTCCTACGAGCAGTACTTC.

The chain combines TRBV6-1 with TRBJ2-5, with D tentatively TRBD1 or TRBD2 (5 bases each). Trimming removed 7 bases at V and 2 bases at J, with 14 bases between. This CDR3 region has 14 residues. Looked up from germline, CDR1 is MNHNS and CDR2 is SASEGT. CDR3 nucleotide sequence: TGTGCCAGCAATGTTCGGGACGGTCAAGAGACCCAGTACTTC. This translates into CASNVRDGQETQYF.

The chain is built from TRBV5-4 and TRBJ1-1, with 9 bases lining up with TRBD1. Unmatched junction bases numbered 6, after V lost 4 bases and J lost 11 bases. The CDR3 loop spans 12 amino acids. Germline CDR1 reads SGHNT; CDR2 reads YYREEE (reference sequence). CDR3 loop: CASSGGTGPAFF. The CDR3 coding sequence is TGTGCCAGCAGCGGCGGGACAGGGCCGGCTTTCTTT.

The J gene is TRBJ1-2, the V gene TRBV4-1, with TRBD1 as a possible D gene (6 bases). The V gene's germline CDR1 is MGHRA and CDR2 YSYEKL. The CDR3 is 15 amino acids. V was trimmed by 2 bases and J by 3 bases, leaving 13 bases between them. CDR3 amino acids: CASSQIAGADYGYTF. The CDR3 nucleotides are TGCGCCAGCAGCCAAATCGCAGGGGCGGACTATGGCTACACCTTC.

The table lists this clone with a count of one. This chain connects TRBV13 to TRBJ1-1, with D perhaps TRBD1 (5 bases). V lost 4 bases to trimming and J lost 0 bases, with 18 bases between them. The CDR3 contains 17 residues. Per the germline V gene, CDR1 is PRHDT and CDR2 is FYEKMQ (reference sequence). The CDR3 DNA reads TGTGCCAGCAGCTCCGGGGGTATGGGGAAAATGAACACTGAAGCTTTCTTT. Its translation is CASSSGGMGKMNTEAFF.

As regards this clone: This sample includes further DNA sequences coding for the same CDR3. The gene calls are TRBV5-1 and TRBJ1-1; TRBD1 matches 8 bases. V gave up 2 bases and J gave up 1 base; unmatched junction bases: 1. The germline V gene has CDR1 SGHRS and CDR2 YFSETQ. The CDR3 covers 14 residues. CDR3 amino acids: CASSFGQGNTEAFF. The DNA for the CDR3 is TGCGCCAGCAGCTTCGGACAGGGGAACACTGAAGCTTTCTTT.

This rearrangement joins TRBV29-1 to TRBJ2-5; D not resolved. The CDR3 runs to 11 residues. V was trimmed by 1 base and J by 6 bases, leaving 6 bases between them. CDR1 and CDR2 from the germline V gene are SQVTM and ANQGSEA. CDR3 sequence: CSVEVDKTQYF. In nucleotides, the CDR3 is TGCAGCGTTGAAGTTGACAAGACCCAGTACTTC.

This clone was observed a single time. The DNA for the CDR3 is TGTGCCAGCAGTCCGACAGGGGGCTTTGGTAATGAAAAACTGTTTTTT. Residues: CASSPTGGFGNEKLFF. The chain employs TRBV27 and TRBJ1-4; 10 nucleotides agree with TRBD1. CDR3 length: 16 residues. Germline V gene sequence: CDR1 MNHEY, CDR2 SMNVEV (reference sequence). J gave up 4 bases and V 5 bases, and 7 bases lay outside the gene matches.

The table lists this clone with a count of one. The gene calls are TRBV19 and TRBJ2-1, with a possible D match to TRBD1 (5 bases). V was cut by 5 bases and J by 1 base, with 9 bases left in between. CDR1 is LNHDA, CDR2 SQIVND, per germline (reference sequence). The CDR3 has 14 residues. The CDR3: CASSYQGSYNEQFF. Written as DNA, the CDR3 is TGTGCCAGTAGTTATCAGGGTTCCTACAATGAGCAGTTCTTC.

The CDR3 region is CAWTGTGWADTQYF. CDR3 sequence (DNA): TGTGCCTGGACCGGGACAGGGTGGGCAGATACGCAGTATTTT. The rearrangement uses TRBV30 and TRBJ2-3; 9 bases are shared with TRBD1. The V and J ends lost 4 bases and 4 bases, in that order; junction bases with no gene match: 6. Germline CDR1 is GTSNPN and CDR2 is SVGIG (reference sequence). The CDR3 extends over 14 amino acids.

Written as DNA, the CDR3 is TGTGCCAGCAGTGAAGCGCTCTCCGCAGGGCTAAGAGGCTACACCTTC. It translates to CASSEALSAGLRGYTF. This chain uses TRBV2 with TRBJ1-2; perhaps TRBD1 as D (5 bases). CDR3 length equals 16 residues. The V and J ends lost 0 bases and 8 bases respectively, with 19 bases between them. Per germline, CDR1 SNHLY and CDR2 FYNNEI.

The gene calls are TRBV2 and TRBJ1-2, with 10 bases lining up with TRBD1. The germline V gene encodes CDR1 SNHLY and CDR2 FYNNEI. The CDR3 sequence is 14 residues long. Germline trimming cut 3 bases from V and 6 bases from J; bases unmatched to any gene: 4. CDR3 DNA: TGTGCCAGCAGTGACACCGGGACAGGGGATGGCTACACCTTC. It codes for CASSDTGTGDGYTF. The entire variable domain, with the rest obtained from reference TRBV2 and TRBJ1-2, is as follows: EPEVTQTPSHQVTQMGQEVILRCVPISNHLYFYWYRQILGQKVEFLVSFYNNEISEKSEIFDDQFSVERPDGSNFTLKIRSTKLEDSAMYFCASSDTGTGDGYTFGSGTRLTVV.

The V call is TRBV18, the J call TRBJ2-1; the D gene is possibly TRBD2 (6 bases). The length of the CDR3 is 15 residues. V gave up 1 base and J gave up 6 bases, with 13 bases separating them. Germline V gene sequence: CDR1 KGHSH, CDR2 LQKENI. CDR3 sequence reads: CASSPRRDGFNEQFF. CDR3 sequence (DNA): TGTGCCAGCTCACCACGGAGGGACGGCTTCAATGAGCAGTTCTTC.

This chain uses TRBV2 with TRBJ2-1; 12 bases fit TRBD1. This CDR3 has 17 residues. The ends lost 0 bases at V and 7 bases at J; junction bases unmatched: 7. The germline gives CDR1 SNHLY, CDR2 FYNNEI. Here the CDR3 DNA reads TGTGCCAGCAGTGAAGCCCTGGGACAGGGGGCGCGGAATGAGCAGTTCTTC. Its translation is CASSEALGQGARNEQFF.

This sequence joins TRBV6-5 and TRBJ1-4; D gene unclear. Per germline, CDR1 MNHEY and CDR2 SVGAGI. V lost 1 base, J lost 7 bases, and 13 bases lay in between. The CDR3 loop spans 15 amino acids. Here the CDR3 DNA reads TGTGCCAGCAGTTACTTTCCAGACATATCTGAAAAACTGTTTTTT. Amino acid sequence: CASSYFPDISEKLFF.

The chain has TRBV7-9 and TRBJ2-7, with TRBD1 matching 11 bases. Trimming at V came to 4 bases and at J to 8 bases, leaving 10 bases not matched to a gene. There are 15 residues in the CDR3. Looked up from germline, CDR1 is SEHNR and CDR2 is FQNEAQ (reference sequence). CDR3 bases: TGTGCCAGCAGCTCGTTCCGGGACAGGGGGGAAAAGCAGTACTTC. Protein: CASSSFRDRGEKQYF.

V is TRBV7-9 and J is TRBJ2-3; D is unresolved. V was shortened by 1 base and J by 5 bases, with 13 bases between the two germline ends. This CDR3 region has 15 residues. CDR1 SEHNR and CDR2 FQNEAQ come from the germline V gene (reference sequence). CDR3: CASSLVSPNLDTQYF. The CDR3 DNA follows: TGTGCCAGCAGCTTAGTAAGCCCGAACCTAGATACGCAGTATTTT. The full variable domain, with the rest looked up from reference TRBV7-9 and TRBJ2-3, is DTGVSQNPRHKITKRGQNVTFRCDPISEHNRLYWYRQTLGQGPEFLTYFQNEAQLEKSRLLSDRFSAERPKGSFSTLEIQRTEQGDSAMYLCASSLVSPNLDTQYFGPGTRLTVL.

The chain employs TRBV7-9 and TRBJ1-3; no reliable D call. Trimming pared 4 bases from V and 0 bases from J, leaving 22 bases between. Germline loops: CDR1 SEHNR, CDR2 FQNEAQ (reference sequence). The length of the CDR3 is 19 residues. CDR3 in amino acids: CASSSLEATSRSSGNTIYF. The CDR3 DNA follows: TGTGCCAGCAGCTCTCTTGAGGCGACCTCTCGGTCCTCTGGAAACACCATATATTTT.

The chain has TRBV5-1 and TRBJ2-7, with D uncertain. Germline V lookup: CDR1 SGHRS, CDR2 YFSETQ. The CDR3 consists of 14 residues. Trimming took off 1 base at V and 4 bases at J, with 12 bases between the two ends. CDR3 DNA sequence: TGCGCCAGCAGCTTGCGAGGTAAATCGTACGAGCAGTACTTC. This encodes CASSLRGKSYEQYF.

V and J are TRBV6-1 and TRBJ1-1; 10 positions match TRBD1. The J segment lost 1 base and the V segment lost 5 bases, leaving 1 base of the junction unmatched. The length of the CDR3 is 14 residues. CDR1 and CDR2 (germline): MNHNS, SASEGT. The CDR3 DNA reads as TGTGCCAGCAGTAGACAGGGGGCGAACACTGAAGCTTTCTTT. This encodes CASSRQGANTEAFF.

The rearrangement uses TRBV6-1 and TRBJ2-1; possibly TRBD1 for D (6 bases). Germline V gives CDR1 MNHNS, CDR2 SASEGT. The CDR3 sequence is 15 residues long. Trimming left V 7 bases short and J 2 bases short, with 15 bases between. CDR3 amino acids: CASTEWTDPYNEQFF. The CDR3 bases are TGTGCCAGCACTGAGTGGACAGATCCCTACAATGAGCAGTTCTTC.

The chain recombines TRBV2 with TRBJ2-3; a weak D match, TRBD1 (5 bases). CDR1 and CDR2 from the germline V gene are SNHLY and FYNNEI. The CDR3 totals 12 residues. Trimming took 6 bases from V and 4 from J, leaving 8 bases between them. The CDR3 region is CASRGAADTQYF. The DNA for the CDR3 is TGTGCCAGCAGAGGGGCTGCAGATACGCAGTATTTT.

V usage is TRBV11-2 and J usage is TRBJ2-7; 7 bases fit TRBD2. The germline V gene has CDR1 SGHAT and CDR2 FQNNGV. The CDR3 covers 14 residues. V was clipped by 3 bases and J by 2 bases; unmatched bases: 4. The CDR3, as DNA: TGTGCCAGCAGCTTCCCCGGACTAGCCTACGAGCAGTACTTC. Its translation: CASSFPGLAYEQYF.

This CDR3 reads CAISELMDRGNYEQYF. In DNA form, the CDR3 reads TGTGCCATCAGTGAATTAATGGACAGGGGGAACTACGAGCAGTACTTC. The V gene is TRBV10-3, the J gene TRBJ2-7; TRBD1 agrees at 10 bases. The CDR3 is 16 amino acids. Germline V gene lookup returns CDR1 ENHRY and CDR2 SYGVKD. The junction had 8 bases not matched to a gene; V was cut back by 3 bases and J by 3 bases.

The chain has TRBV4-3 and TRBJ1-2, with 8 bases aligning to TRBD1. CDR3 length: 15 amino acids. V lost 3 bases to trimming and J lost 3 bases; unmatched junction nucleotides: 6. Germline V CDR1 and CDR2: LGHNA, YSLEER. The CDR3 nucleotides read TGCGCCAGCAGCCACTTGGAGACAGGGGACTATGGCTACACCTTC. This sequence encodes CASSHLETGDYGYTF.

The chain is built from TRBV11-3 and TRBJ2-2; D gene unclear. Trimming removed 5 bases from V and 1 base from J, with 11 bases in between. The CDR3 sequence is 15 residues long. Germline loops: CDR1 SGHNT, CDR2 YENEEA. CDR3 in DNA: TGTGCCAGCAGCCTACGGACGGGGAACACCGGGGAGCTGTTTTTT. Protein: CASSLRTGNTGELFF.

This chain uses TRBV6-1 with TRBJ2-5; D not resolved. This CDR3 has 16 residues. The germline V gene has CDR1 MNHNS and CDR2 SASEGT. Trimming left V 3 bases short and J 4 bases short, with 18 bases between. The CDR3 is CASSDPPSLEGETQYF. Here the CDR3 DNA reads TGTGCCAGCAGTGACCCCCCGAGCCTCGAAGGAGAGACCCAGTACTTC.

The chain has TRBV7-6 and TRBJ2-1, with 12 bases lining up with TRBD2. The germline V gene encodes CDR1 SGHVS and CDR2 FNYEAQ. This CDR3 is 16 amino acids long. V lost 5 bases to trimming and J lost 1 base; unmatched junction nucleotides: 3. DNA for the CDR3: TGTGCCAGCAGCCCCGGGACTAGCGGGTCCTACAATGAGCAGTTCTTC. Protein: CASSPGTSGSYNEQFF.

This chain connects TRBV7-8 to TRBJ1-2; no firm D call. The ends were cut back, 5 bases at V and 1 base at J, with 14 bases in the middle. CDR1 and CDR2 from the germline V gene are SGHVS and FQNEAQ. The CDR3 runs 15 residues. The CDR3 spells CASSPQAGGNYGYTF. The CDR3 DNA reads as TGTGCCAGCAGCCCCCAGGCAGGCGGTAACTATGGCTACACCTTC. Filled out from reference TRBV7-8 and TRBJ1-2, the complete variable domain reads GAGVSQSPRYKVAKRGQDVALRCDPISGHVSLFWYQQALGQGPEFLTYFQNEAQLDKSGLPSDRFFAERPEGSVSTLKIQRTQQEDSAVYLCASSPQAGGNYGYTFGSGTRLTVV.